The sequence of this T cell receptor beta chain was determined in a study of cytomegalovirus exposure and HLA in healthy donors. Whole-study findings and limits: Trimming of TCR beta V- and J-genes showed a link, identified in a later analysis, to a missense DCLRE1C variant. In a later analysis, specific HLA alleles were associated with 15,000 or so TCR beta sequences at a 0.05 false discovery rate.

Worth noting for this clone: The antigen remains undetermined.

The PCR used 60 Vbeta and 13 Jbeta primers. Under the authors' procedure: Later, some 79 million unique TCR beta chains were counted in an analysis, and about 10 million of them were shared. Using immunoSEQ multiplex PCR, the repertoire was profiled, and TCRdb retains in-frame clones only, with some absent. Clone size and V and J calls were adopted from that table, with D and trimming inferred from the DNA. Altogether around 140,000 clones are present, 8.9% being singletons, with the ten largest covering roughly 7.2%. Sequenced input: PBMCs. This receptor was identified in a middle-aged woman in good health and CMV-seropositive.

The CDR3 DNA sequence: TGTGCCAGCAGTTTAAGGCCGGGTTATACGCAGTATTTT. It translates to CASSLRPGYTQYF. V and J are TRBV27 and TRBJ2-3, with D uncertain. Germline V lookup: CDR1 MNHEY, CDR2 SMNVEV (reference sequence). The length of the CDR3 is 13 residues. Between the trimmed V and J ends, which lost 2 bases and 7 bases, there was a span of 10 bases.